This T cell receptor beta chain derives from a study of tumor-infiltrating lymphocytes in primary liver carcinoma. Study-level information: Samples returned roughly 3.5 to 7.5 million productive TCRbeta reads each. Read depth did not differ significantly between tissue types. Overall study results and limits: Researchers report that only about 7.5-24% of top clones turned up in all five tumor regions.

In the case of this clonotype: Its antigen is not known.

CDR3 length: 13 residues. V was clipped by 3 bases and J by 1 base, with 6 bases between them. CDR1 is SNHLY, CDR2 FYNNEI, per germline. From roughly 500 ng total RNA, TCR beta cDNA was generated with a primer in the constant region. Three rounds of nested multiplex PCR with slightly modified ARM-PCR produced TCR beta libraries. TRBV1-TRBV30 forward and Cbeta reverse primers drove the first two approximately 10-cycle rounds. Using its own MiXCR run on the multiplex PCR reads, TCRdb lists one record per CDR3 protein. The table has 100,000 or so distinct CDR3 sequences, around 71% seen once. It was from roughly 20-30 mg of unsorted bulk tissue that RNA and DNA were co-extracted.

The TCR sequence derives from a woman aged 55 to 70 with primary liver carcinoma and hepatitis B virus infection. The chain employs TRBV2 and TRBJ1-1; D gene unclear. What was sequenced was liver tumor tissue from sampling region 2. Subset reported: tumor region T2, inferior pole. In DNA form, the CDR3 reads TGTGCCAGCAGTGACAGAAGGAACACTGAAGCTTTCTTT. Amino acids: CASSDRRNTEAFF.